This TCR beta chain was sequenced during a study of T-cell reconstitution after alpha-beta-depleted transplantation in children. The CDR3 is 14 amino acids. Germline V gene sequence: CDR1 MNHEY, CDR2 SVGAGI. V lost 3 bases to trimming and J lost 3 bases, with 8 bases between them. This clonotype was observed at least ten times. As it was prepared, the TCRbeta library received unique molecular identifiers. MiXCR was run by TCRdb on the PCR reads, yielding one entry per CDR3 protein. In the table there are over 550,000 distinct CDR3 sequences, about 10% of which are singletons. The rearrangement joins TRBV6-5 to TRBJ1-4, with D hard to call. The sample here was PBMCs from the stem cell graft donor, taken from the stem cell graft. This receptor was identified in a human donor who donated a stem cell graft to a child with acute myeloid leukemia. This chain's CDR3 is CASSYRVSNEKLFF. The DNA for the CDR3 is TGTGCCAGCAGTTATAGGGTCTCTAATGAAAAACTGTTTTTT.